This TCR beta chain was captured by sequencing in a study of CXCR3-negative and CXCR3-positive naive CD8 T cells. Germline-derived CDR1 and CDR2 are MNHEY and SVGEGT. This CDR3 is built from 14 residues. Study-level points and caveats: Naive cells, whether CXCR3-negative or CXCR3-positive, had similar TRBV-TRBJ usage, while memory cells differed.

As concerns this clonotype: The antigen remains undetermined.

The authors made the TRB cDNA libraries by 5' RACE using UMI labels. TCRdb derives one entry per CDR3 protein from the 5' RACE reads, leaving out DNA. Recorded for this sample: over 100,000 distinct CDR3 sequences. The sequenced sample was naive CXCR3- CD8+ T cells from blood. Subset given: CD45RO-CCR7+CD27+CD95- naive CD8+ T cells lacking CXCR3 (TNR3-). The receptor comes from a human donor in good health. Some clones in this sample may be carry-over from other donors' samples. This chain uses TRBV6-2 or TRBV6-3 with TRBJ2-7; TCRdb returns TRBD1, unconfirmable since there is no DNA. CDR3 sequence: CASSRQGGEYEQYF.